This T cell receptor beta chain was observed in a study of identical twins. Study-level points and caveats: Where beta out-of-frame sequences were concerned, excess twin sharing was weaker. Beta clonotypes that were abundant in cord blood contained fewer insertions, a pattern absent from memory repertoires.

Template switching supplied a universal primer site; unique molecular identifiers were carried on the cDNA. TCRdb independently ran MiXCR on the 5' RACE reads; one entry per CDR3 protein. The top ten hold around 10% of the sample, which has 420,000 or so distinct CDR3 sequences, about a fifth seen once. Only a few counts were recorded for this clonotype. Its antigen is as yet unknown. CDR1 SGHRS and CDR2 YFSETQ come from the germline V gene. The length of the CDR3 is 16 residues. After removal of 4 bases from V and 2 bases from J, the junction contained 10 bases not matched to a gene. The receptor's source is a man aged 45-60 years in good health. The chain joins TRBV5-1 to TRBJ2-3; 7 bases are a match to TRBD1. Sequenced input: naive T cells sorted from blood. The CDR3 coding sequence is TGCGCCAGCAGCGCAACCGACAGGGTTCCCACAGATACGCAGTATTTT. Translation: CASSATDRVPTDTQYF.